One T cell receptor (beta chain) is described in this entry. Its antigen is as yet unknown. The data originate from a study of glioma-infiltrating T cells after dendritic cell vaccination. Broader study findings: Estimated pretreatment TIL content predicted outcome after dendritic cell vaccination. Higher TCR clonality did not directly relate to longer survival.

The CDR3 consists of 15 residues. The V gene end was trimmed by 5 bases and the J gene end by 1 base; junction bases not matched to a gene: 7. Germline lookup yields CDR1 SQVTM and CDR2 ANQGSEA. Described time point: after dendritic cell vaccination, including at tumor progression/relapse. None of the glioblastoma patients had an isocitrate dehydrogenase mutation. Primers: 60 V beta forward and 13 J beta reverse. Libraries were prepared by immunoSEQ multiplex PCR; TCRdb keeps only in-frame clonotypes and omits some of them. The data hold 90,000 to 95,000 clones, with 75% to 85% observed a single time.

The chain links TRBV29-1 to TRBJ1-3; 8 nucleotides align to TRBD1. The sequencing used blood, collected after dendritic cell vaccination. This clonotype originated in a human donor with glioblastoma. Here the CDR3 reads CSVSTGATSGNTIYF. The CDR3 nucleotides read TGCAGCGTTTCGACAGGGGCGACATCTGGAAACACCATATATTTT. The whole variable domain, remainder taken from reference TRBV29-1 and TRBJ1-3, is SAVISQKPSRDICQRGTSLTIQCQVDSQVTMMFWYRQQPGQSLTLIATANQGSEATYESGFVIDKFPISRPNLTFSTLTVSNMSPEDSSIYLCSVSTGATSGNTIYFGEGSWLTVV.